The 26 T cell receptor beta chains below come from one sample, sequenced in a study of molecular identifiers for immune sequencing clone quantification. Each CDR3 protein gets one entry after TCRdb re-called the PCR reads with MiXCR. The table lists around 480,000 distinct CDR3 sequences, about 21% of them singletons. The material sequenced was naive CD8+ T cells from blood, with Jurkat cell RNA spiked in. Sample subset: FACS-sorted CD8+CD4-CCR7+CD45RA+ naive T cells. The receptors stem from a human donor in good health. Some libraries in this study had Jurkat cell RNA spiked in.

The chain is built from TRBV12-3 or TRBV12-4 and TRBJ2-7; D not certain. There are 13 residues in the CDR3. The ends were cut back, 0 bases at V and 0 bases at J, with 3 bases in the middle. CDR3 sequence reads: CASSLAISYEQYF. In nucleotides, the CDR3 is TGTGCCAGCAGTTTAGCAATCTCCTACGAGCAGTACTTC.

This clonotype was found many times. The chain uses TRBV2 and TRBJ1-5; D is perhaps TRBD1 (5 bases). This CDR3 contains 19 residues. V was cut by 0 bases and J by 0 bases, with 18 bases left in between. Per germline, CDR1 SNHLY and CDR2 FYNNEI. In nucleotides, the CDR3 is TGTGCCAGCAGTGAAGCGGGCCCCGGGGCCAGGGCTAGCAATCAGCCCCAGCATTTT. Translation gives CASSEAGPGARASNQPQHF.

In this sample, this clonotype turned up many times. CDR3 bases: TGCAGTGCTAGAGATCCCCGAGCTACGAGCTCCTACGAGCAGTACTTC. Its protein is CSARDPRATSSYEQYF. The chain combines TRBV20-1 with TRBJ2-7; D is undetermined. The germline gives CDR1 DFQATT, CDR2 SNEGSKA (reference sequence). The germline V and J ends were trimmed by 0 bases and 0 bases, with 15 bases remaining between them. This CDR3 is built from 16 residues.

CDR3 sequence reads: CASEDREAFF. Written as DNA, the CDR3 is TGTGCCAGCGAGGATCGTGAAGCTTTCTTT. This chain uses TRBV7-9 with TRBJ1-1; D ambiguous. Germline CDR1 reads SEHNR; CDR2 reads FQNEAQ (reference sequence). This CDR3 spans 10 amino acids. Trimming cost V 8 bases and J 7 bases, with 8 bases left between them.

This clonotype was observed many times. The chain recombines TRBV4-3 with TRBJ2-1, with 9 nucleotides matching TRBD2. Germline V gene data show CDR1 as LGHNA and CDR2 as YSLEER. V lost 6 bases to trimming and J lost 16 bases; unmatched junction nucleotides: 10. There are 12 residues in the CDR3. Here the CDR3 DNA reads TGCGCCAGCAGTACTCCCGGGACTAGCTTTTTCTTC. It yields the protein CASSTPGTSFFF.

V is TRBV5-1 and J is TRBJ2-1; TRBD1 or TRBD2 may be the D gene (7 bases each). The V end lost 3 bases, the J end lost 7 bases, and 11 bases lay between the germline ends. The length of the CDR3 is 13 residues. Germline loops: CDR1 SGHRS, CDR2 YFSETQ. CDR3 region: CASSSQGGNEQFF. The CDR3 DNA reads TGCGCCAGCAGCTCCCAGGGGGGGAATGAGCAGTTCTTC.

The V call is TRBV4-3, the J call TRBJ2-3; 10 positions match TRBD1. This CDR3 is 16 amino acids long. CDR1 and CDR2 (germline): LGHNA, YSLEER. V dropped 4 bases and J dropped 5; count of bases not matched to a gene: 9. This CDR3 is CASSPRDRGSGDTQYF. For the CDR3, the DNA is TGCGCCAGCAGCCCCCGGGACAGGGGCTCGGGAGATACGCAGTATTTT.

The chain recombines TRBV3-1 with TRBJ2-1, with D possibly TRBD2 on 7 matching bases. V gave up 7 bases and J gave up 7 bases, with 26 bases separating them. The CDR3 is made up of 17 amino acids. Germline V lookup: CDR1 LGHDT, CDR2 YNNKEL (reference sequence). The CDR3 region is CASTHGAEGGIGNEQFF. CDR3 DNA sequence: TGTGCCAGCACCCACGGTGCGGAGGGGGGGATTGGGAATGAGCAGTTCTTC.

The chain uses TRBV10-2 and TRBJ1-4; 8 nucleotides line up with TRBD1. CDR1 and CDR2 from the germline V gene are WSHSY and SAAADI. The CDR3 loop spans 17 amino acids. The trim removed 4 bases at V and 3 bases at J, leaving 10 bases unmatched. The DNA for the CDR3 is TGCGCCAGCAGTGGGAGTCCACGGACAGGGCCTAATGAAAAACTGTTTTTT. Its protein is CASSGSPRTGPNEKLFF.

This clonotype was counted at least ten times. The gene calls are TRBV7-2 and TRBJ2-3; D gene unclear. V was shortened by 5 bases and J by 6 bases, with 12 bases between the two germline ends. This CDR3 has 13 residues. CDR1 and CDR2 (germline): SGHTA, FQGNSA. CDR3 region: CASSGFLGDTQYF. The CDR3 DNA follows: TGTGCCAGCAGCGGGTTCCTGGGGGATACGCAGTATTTT.

A word on this clonotype: A much bigger clone sits one base away, suggesting this may be a read error. This chain uses TRBV2 with TRBJ2-5; 9 bases agree with TRBD1. Germline V gene lookup returns CDR1 SNHLY and CDR2 FYNNEI. The CDR3 is 14 amino acids. Unmatched junction bases numbered 12, after V lost 7 bases and J lost 9 bases. As DNA, the CDR3 is TGTGCCAGCACCCGAGGACAGGGGAGCGAGGCCCAGTACTTC. Protein: CASTRGQGSEAQYF.

In the case of this clonotype: This may come from a read error, since a much larger clone is one base off. Likely a read error: the CDR3 ends without its conserved phenylalanine or tryptophan. The chain is built from TRBV5-6 and TRBJ2-7; D is unclear. The CDR3 loop spans 14 amino acids. CDR1 and CDR2 (germline): SGHDT, YYEEEE. Trimming took off 2 bases at V and 7 bases at J, with 16 bases between the two ends. The CDR3 bases are TGTGCCAGCAGCTTCGGCACCCTGGGTCTGGAGCAGTACTCC. It yields the protein CASSFGTLGLEQYS.

This clonotype was counted a single time. This may come from a read error, since a much larger clone is one base off. The V and J genes are TRBV7-9 and TRBJ2-7; tentatively, D is TRBD1 (6 bases). This CDR3 is 11 amino acids long. Germline assignment: CDR1 SEHNR and CDR2 FQNEAQ (reference sequence). The CDR3 protein is CASSLGEGGSF. In nucleotides, the CDR3 is TGTGCCAGCAGCTTAGGGGAAGGGGGTTCTTTC.

J is TRBJ2-5 and V is TRBV6-2 or TRBV6-3; either TRBD1 or TRBD2 may supply D (5 bases each). Germline V gene lookup returns CDR1 MNHEY and CDR2 SVGEGT. The CDR3 is 15 residues long. Trimming took 6 bases from V and 4 from J, leaving 18 bases between them. The CDR3 loop is CASSPLIGAAETQYF. In DNA form, the CDR3 reads TGTGCCAGCAGCCCCTTGATCGGGGCAGCAGAGACCCAGTACTTC.

The chain is built from TRBV5-1 and TRBJ2-7, with a weak D call TRBD2 (7 bases). This CDR3 region has 13 residues. The germline V and J ends were trimmed by 4 bases and 7 bases, with 15 bases remaining between them. Germline V CDR1 and CDR2: SGHRS, YFSETQ. Here the CDR3 reads CASSGGARGEQYF. CDR3 DNA: TGCGCCAGCAGCGGGGGGGCCAGAGGTGAGCAGTACTTC.

With respect to this clonotype: At one end the junction does not follow the germline gene, possibly because of a read error. The genes are TRBV9 and TRBJ2-2, with TRBD1 matching over 8 bases. This CDR3 is 15 amino acids long. CDR1 SGDLS and CDR2 YYNGEE come from the germline V gene. CDR3: CASSSRTGLTGELIF. The CDR3 DNA sequence: TGTGCCAGCAGCTCGAGGACAGGGCTAACCGGGGAGCTGATTTTT.

In this sample, this clonotype turned up many times. The chain combines TRBV7-6 with TRBJ2-1; D gene ambiguous. The CDR3 runs 15 residues. Trimming removed 5 bases at V and 0 bases at J, with 11 bases between. Germline loops: CDR1 SGHVS, CDR2 FNYEAQ. In nucleotides, the CDR3 is TGTGCCAGCAGCGAGACCGTAAGCTCCTACAATGAGCAGTTCTTC. Encoded protein: CASSETVSSYNEQFF.

CDR3 amino acids: CASSLRLAGALGEQYF. The CDR3 nucleotides read TGTGCCAGCAGCTTGAGGCTAGCGGGGGCCCTCGGCGAGCAGTACTTC. This chain links TRBV5-6 with TRBJ2-7, with TRBD2 matching 10 bases. V dropped 1 base and J dropped 6; count of bases not matched to a gene: 10. The CDR3 has 16 residues. The germline V gene encodes CDR1 SGHDT and CDR2 YYEEEE.

Notes on this clonotype: With a much larger clone just one base away, this may be a read error. This chain connects TRBV13 to TRBJ1-1; 7 bases align to TRBD1. The germline gives CDR1 PRHDT, CDR2 FYEKMQ (reference sequence). The CDR3 totals 13 residues. CDR3 residues: CASSSGQTHRASF. The DNA of the CDR3 is TGTGCCAGCAGCTCGGGACAGACCCATCGGGCTTCCTTT.

This clonotype was recorded at least ten times. V gene TRBV10-3 combines with J gene TRBJ2-7; D gene ambiguous. This CDR3 has 13 residues. Germline CDR1 is ENHRY and CDR2 is SYGVKD. V lost 3 bases and J 3 bases, leaving 9 bases between the germline ends. Here the CDR3 reads CAISEDPFYEQYF. CDR3 coding DNA: TGTGCCATCAGTGAAGACCCGTTCTACGAGCAGTACTTC.

This clonotype was observed a handful of times. CDR3 residues: CASSYPDPPNNEQFF. The CDR3 DNA follows: TGTGCCAGCAGTTACCCCGACCCGCCCAACAATGAGCAGTTCTTC. V gene TRBV6-5 combines with J gene TRBJ2-1; D gene ambiguous. V gave up 2 bases and J gave up 5 bases, with 13 bases separating them. Germline CDR1 reads MNHEY; CDR2 reads SVGAGI. The CDR3 has 15 residues.

This clonotype was seen at least ten times. The V and J genes are TRBV29-1 and TRBJ2-7, with D uncertain. V was trimmed by 0 bases and J by 5 bases, leaving 11 bases between them. The CDR3 spans 13 residues. Germline assignment: CDR1 SQVTM and CDR2 ANQGSEA. DNA for the CDR3: TGCAGCGTTGAAGATAGGGCCGCGGACGAGCAGTACTTC. Encoded protein: CSVEDRAADEQYF.

This clonotype appeared many times. The chain employs TRBV5-6 and TRBJ1-1; D gene ambiguous. In germline, CDR1 is SGHDT, CDR2 YYEEEE. Trimming removed 4 bases from V and 6 bases from J, with 13 bases in between. CDR3 length: 13 amino acids. The CDR3: CASSGGTDPEAFF. The CDR3 bases are TGTGCCAGCAGCGGAGGTACGGACCCTGAAGCTTTCTTT.

This clonotype has ten or more counts. The chain uses TRBV10-2 and TRBJ2-3; D ambiguous. Trimming shortened V by 4 bases and J by 4 bases, and 6 bases separated the two germline ends. The length of the CDR3 is 12 residues. Germline lookup yields CDR1 WSHSY and CDR2 SAAADI. The CDR3 loop reads CASSVVADTQYF. CDR3 DNA: TGCGCCAGCAGTGTCGTGGCAGATACGCAGTATTTT.

As regards this clonotype: This may come from a read error, since a much larger clone is one base off. The chain couples TRBV7-9 to TRBJ2-2, with a possible D match to TRBD2 (6 bases). The CDR3 covers 12 residues. Germline CDR1 and CDR2: SEHNR and FQNEAQ (reference sequence). CDR3 in amino acids: CASSVTGGELLF. As DNA, the CDR3 is TGTGCCAGCAGCGTAACGGGCGGGGAGCTGCTTTTT.

CDR3 DNA: TGTGCCTGTTCTAAGGGGCTGAGTCAGCCCCAGCATTTT. Translating it yields CACSKGLSQPQHF. This sequence joins TRBV30 and TRBJ1-5; tentative D call: TRBD1 (5 bases). Germline V CDR1 and CDR2: GTSNPN, SVGIG (reference sequence). There are 13 residues in the CDR3. Trimming took 6 bases from V and 6 from J, leaving 15 bases between them.